A selection of T cell receptor beta chains follows, all from one sample in a study of response to subunit inactivated influenza vaccine. TCRdb reprocessed the RT-PCR reads with MiXCR, giving one entry per CDR3 protein. The sample lists 600,000 to 850,000 distinct CDR3 sequences, around 13% occurring once. The sequenced sample was PBMCs from blood, obtained around 15 days before vaccination. These receptors were taken from a man aged 45 to 65 who received an inactivated influenza vaccine. The conserved cysteine and the conserved F or W are not part of the CDR3 here. Each record gives: D gene, V gene, clone size, J gene, CDR3 protein. A D gene is named only where the DNA matches it firmly. A clone size is listed for some rows: how often the clone was seen (once, few, many), or a class if it is expanded.

NA	TRBV4-2	few	TRBJ1-2	ASSQVQDSPGGYT
TRBD2	TRBV6-1	NA	TRBJ2-1	ASRETSGGGNEQF
NA	TRBV20-1	few	TRBJ2-2	SARGLNGELF
TRBD2	TRBV7-8	many	TRBJ2-7	ASSSGLAGGPDSYEQY
NA	TRBV4-1	NA	TRBJ2-2	ASSRGDNTGTGELF
NA	TRBV7-8	few	TRBJ2-1	ASSSNRVNEQF
NA	TRBV7-3	NA	TRBJ2-5	ASSSTGSETQY
NA	TRBV2	NA	TRBJ2-5	ASRGRDAQETQY
NA	TRBV27	NA	TRBJ2-5	ASSTLATGKAGKKETQY
NA	TRBV4-3	many	TRBJ2-3	ASSQDQGLTGTQY
TRBD1	TRBV4-2	NA	TRBJ2-1	ASSRNAQGALGSNEQF
TRBD1	TRBV4-3	few	TRBJ2-7	ASSQGTGALYEQY
NA	TRBV6-1	many	TRBJ1-2	ASSGTPANYGYT
NA	TRBV6-2/TRBV6-3	NA	TRBJ2-2	ASVGRTGELF
NA	TRBV20-1	few	TRBJ2-7	SASGRSYEQY
TRBD2	TRBV28	few	TRBJ2-1	ASSRLAGGFNEQF
TRBD2	TRBV29-1	NA	TRBJ2-5	SVDPGTRQETQY
TRBD1	TRBV6-1	few	TRBJ2-5	ATRTGSGFKTQY
NA	TRBV7-9	NA	TRBJ1-2	ASSSGTGISGGYT
TRBD1	TRBV30	NA	TRBJ2-2	AWTGQANTGELF
NA	TRBV6-2/TRBV6-3	few	TRBJ2-5	ASSYEKTQY
NA	TRBV29-1	many	TRBJ1-2	SAGNENYGYT
TRBD2	TRBV15	NA	TRBJ2-5	ATSSPGKLTGTSGKETQY